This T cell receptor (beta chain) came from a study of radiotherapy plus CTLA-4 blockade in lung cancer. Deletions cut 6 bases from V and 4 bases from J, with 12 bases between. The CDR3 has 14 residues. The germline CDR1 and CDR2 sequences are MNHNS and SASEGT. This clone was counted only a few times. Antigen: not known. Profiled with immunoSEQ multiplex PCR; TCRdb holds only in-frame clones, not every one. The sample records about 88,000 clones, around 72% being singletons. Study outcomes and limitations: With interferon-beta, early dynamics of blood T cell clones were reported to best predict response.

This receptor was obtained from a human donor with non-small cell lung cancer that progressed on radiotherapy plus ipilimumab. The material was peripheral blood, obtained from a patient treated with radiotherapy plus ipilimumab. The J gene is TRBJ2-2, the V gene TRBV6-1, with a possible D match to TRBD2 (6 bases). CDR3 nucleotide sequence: TGTGCCAGCAGCCCCTTGGGAGGCACCGGGGAGCTGTTTTTT. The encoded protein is CASSPLGGTGELFF.